What follows are 24 T cell receptor beta chains derived from one specimen sequenced in a study of OX40 agonist ivuxolimab in advanced cancers. The assay was immunoSEQ multiplex PCR, and TCRdb's table has in-frame clones only and misses some. The sample records 65,000 to 90,000 clones, about 91% being singletons. The material sequenced was CD4+ or CD8+ T cells sorted from blood, taken in a trial of the OX40 agonist ivuxolimab. Every receptor here comes from an adult with an advanced solid tumor such as melanoma, head and neck, liver or kidney cancer.

The CDR3 loop reads CATSRPQFTDTQYF. CDR3 nucleotide sequence: TGTGCCACCAGCAGACCCCAGTTCACAGATACGCAGTATTTT. V and J are TRBV15 and TRBJ2-3; D call uncertain. CDR1 LNHNV and CDR2 YYDKDF come from the germline V gene (reference sequence). V dropped 2 bases and J dropped 2 bases, with 8 bases sitting between them. This CDR3 is built from 14 residues.

The chain uses TRBV27 and TRBJ2-7, with D possibly being TRBD1 or TRBD2 (5 bases each). Germline V CDR1 and CDR2: MNHEY, SMNVEV (reference sequence). This CDR3 spans 14 amino acids. Between the trimmed V and J ends, which lost 5 bases and 3 bases, there was a span of 14 bases. The CDR3 DNA sequence: TGTGCCAGCAGTCTCGGGGTTAGGGGCTACGAGCAGTACTTC. This codes for CASSLGVRGYEQYF.

The V gene is TRBV7-9, the J gene TRBJ1-1; weak D call: TRBD1 (5 bases). The V end lost 7 bases, the J end lost 0 bases, and 15 bases lay between the germline ends. Germline-derived CDR1 and CDR2 are SEHNR and FQNEAQ (reference sequence). The CDR3 sequence is 15 residues long. CDR3 DNA sequence: TGTGCCAGCACCGAGCAGGGCCAAATGAACACTGAAGCTTTCTTT. The encoded protein is CASTEQGQMNTEAFF.

This sequence joins TRBV25-1 and TRBJ1-1; the D is unclear. The germline gives CDR1 MGHDK, CDR2 SYGVNS. The CDR3 contains 18 residues. V gave up 1 base and J gave up 1 base, with 19 bases separating them. As DNA, the CDR3 is TGTGCCAGCAGTGAATCCCTCCTGGGAGGAAGAGGGAACACTGAAGCTTTCTTT. Its translation is CASSESLLGGRGNTEAFF.

Note on this clone: The same CDR3 also results from other DNA sequences found in this sample. The chain links TRBV7-2 to TRBJ2-5, with D maybe TRBD1 (6 bases). The CDR3 consists of 15 residues. Trimming removed 7 bases at V and 5 bases at J, with 20 bases between. Germline V gene lookup returns CDR1 SGHTA and CDR2 FQGNSA. CDR3 in amino acids: CASTLSGGGQETQYF. CDR3 coding DNA: TGTGCCAGCACCTTGTCCGGAGGAGGACAGGAGACCCAGTACTTC.

This chain uses TRBV19 with TRBJ2-6; D is unresolved. V gave up 4 bases and J gave up 0 bases, with 10 bases separating them. The CDR3 spans 16 residues. Per the germline V gene, CDR1 is LNHDA and CDR2 is SQIVND (reference sequence). CDR3 amino acids: CASSRKTGSGANVLTF. Written as DNA, the CDR3 is TGTGCCAGTAGTAGAAAGACGGGCTCTGGGGCCAACGTCCTGACTTTC.

The V call is TRBV11-3, the J call TRBJ2-1; D perhaps matches TRBD1 (5 bases). Germline lookup yields CDR1 SGHNT and CDR2 YENEEA. V lost 5 bases, J lost 2 bases, and 22 bases lay in between. CDR3 length equals 18 residues. CDR3 in amino acids: CASSPQGVLGKAYNEQFF. In DNA, the CDR3 is TGTGCCAGCAGCCCCCAAGGGGTTCTTGGGAAAGCCTACAATGAGCAGTTCTTC. The whole variable domain, filled in from reference TRBV11-3 and TRBJ2-1, reads EAGVVQSPRYKIIEKKQPVAFWCNPISGHNTLYWYLQNLGQGPELLIRYENEEAVDDSQLPKDRFSAERLKGVDSTLKIQPAELGDSAVYLCASSPQGVLGKAYNEQFFGPGTRLTVL.

The chain is built from TRBV11-2 and TRBJ2-5; D is perhaps TRBD1 or TRBD2 (5 bases each). Germline V gene data show CDR1 as SGHAT and CDR2 as FQNNGV. V lost 2 bases, J lost 5 bases, and 15 bases lay in between. The CDR3 is 15 residues long. The CDR3 sequence: CASSLNLGEWETQYF. The CDR3 coding sequence is TGTGCCAGCAGCTTAAATTTAGGGGAGTGGGAGACCCAGTACTTC.

V and J are TRBV11-2 and TRBJ1-4; D ambiguous. There are 13 residues in the CDR3. V was shortened by 1 base and J by 7 bases, with 7 bases between the two germline ends. The germline CDR1 and CDR2 sequences are SGHAT and FQNNGV. In nucleotides, the CDR3 is TGTGCCAGCAGCTTAGGCTCAGTTGAAAAACTGTTTTTT. Protein sequence: CASSLGSVEKLFF.

The genes are TRBV5-1 and TRBJ1-4, with 7 bases lining up with TRBD1. The CDR3 is 15 amino acids. Trimming cost V 1 base and J 5 bases; bases outside gene matches: 5. In germline, CDR1 is SGHRS, CDR2 YFSETQ. CDR3 DNA sequence: TGCGCCAGCAGCTTGTGGGGGGACAGAAATGAAAAACTGTTTTTT. Amino acid sequence: CASSLWGDRNEKLFF. The full variable domain, rest sourced from reference TRBV5-1 and TRBJ1-4, is KAGVTQTPRYLIKTRGQQVTLSCSPISGHRSVSWYQQTPGQGLQFLFEYFSETQRNKGNFPGRFSGRQFSNSRSEMNVSTLELGDSALYLCASSLWGDRNEKLFFGSGTQLSVL.

CDR3 coding DNA: TGTGCCAGCAGCGTGACTAGCGCTCAACTAAGGGAGACCCAGTACTTC. This sequence encodes CASSVTSAQLRETQYF. The chain carries TRBV7-2 and TRBJ2-5; 8 bases line up with TRBD2. This CDR3 comprises 16 residues. After removal of 5 bases from V and 5 bases from J, the junction contained 13 bases not matched to a gene. Germline V gives CDR1 SGHTA, CDR2 FQGNSA.

The rearrangement joins TRBV2 to TRBJ2-1; D tentatively reads TRBD1 or TRBD2 (5 bases each). This CDR3 has 15 residues. Trimming removed 8 bases at V and 8 bases at J, with 22 bases between. Germline V gives CDR1 SNHLY, CDR2 FYNNEI. CDR3 residues: CASAGTAGSGDEQFF. Here the CDR3 DNA reads TGTGCCAGCGCTGGTACAGCAGGGAGCGGCGATGAGCAGTTCTTC. The whole variable domain, filled in from reference TRBV2 and TRBJ2-1, reads EPEVTQTPSHQVTQMGQEVILRCVPISNHLYFYWYRQILGQKVEFLVSFYNNEISEKSEIFDDQFSVERPDGSNFTLKIRSTKLEDSAMYFCASAGTAGSGDEQFFGPGTRLTVL.

The V gene is TRBV5-1, the J gene TRBJ2-7, with 10 bases identical to TRBD2. The germline CDR1 and CDR2 sequences are SGHRS and YFSETQ. This CDR3 has 15 amino acids. V lost 4 bases to trimming and J lost 5 bases; unmatched junction nucleotides: 9. The CDR3 protein is CASSITSGTIHEQYF. The DNA for the CDR3 is TGCGCCAGCAGCATCACTAGCGGGACGATCCACGAGCAGTACTTC.

This clone was observed a single time. The V call is TRBV11-3, the J call TRBJ2-7; no clear D gene. Per germline, CDR1 SGHNT and CDR2 YENEEA. The V end lost 3 bases, the J end lost 2 bases, and 5 bases lay between the germline ends. This CDR3 spans 12 amino acids. The chain's CDR3 is CASSFSPYEQYF. In nucleotides, the CDR3 is TGTGCCAGCAGCTTCTCGCCCTACGAGCAGTACTTC.

The genes are TRBV29-1 and TRBJ1-5; D remains unclear. Germline-derived CDR1 and CDR2 are SQVTM and ANQGSEA. The CDR3 has 13 residues. V was pared by 4 bases and J by 3 bases, with 10 bases between. The CDR3 DNA reads TGCAGCGTTGGCGAGGGAGCCAATCAGCCCCAGCATTTT. It specifies CSVGEGANQPQHF.

The J gene is TRBJ1-1, the V gene TRBV28; D is uncertain. V was trimmed by 6 bases and J by 5 bases, leaving 22 bases between them. The CDR3 has 16 residues. Looked up from germline, CDR1 is MDHEN and CDR2 is SYDVKM. CDR3 sequence: CASSPADAPLGTEAFF. CDR3 coding DNA: TGTGCCAGCAGCCCTGCAGACGCCCCACTGGGGACTGAAGCTTTCTTT. Based on the CDR3 plus reference TRBV28 and TRBJ1-1, the full variable domain is DVKVTQSSRYLVKRTGEKVFLECVQDMDHENMFWYRQDPGLGLRLIYFSYDVKMKEKGDIPEGYSVSREKKERFSLILESASTNQTSMYLCASSPADAPLGTEAFFGQGTRLTVV.

The chain links TRBV30 to TRBJ2-7; D is ambiguous. CDR3 length: 13 amino acids. CDR1 GTSNPN and CDR2 SVGIG come from the germline V gene (reference sequence). Trimming pared 4 bases from V and 2 bases from J, leaving 12 bases between. CDR3 sequence reads: CAWNSRSAYEQYF. The CDR3 nucleotides are TGTGCCTGGAACAGCCGCTCCGCCTACGAGCAGTACTTC.

This chain links TRBV5-1 with TRBJ2-7; D call uncertain. The germline V gene has CDR1 SGHRS and CDR2 YFSETQ. CDR3 length: 15 amino acids. This CDR3 is CASSPNPSLKSALVV. In DNA form, the CDR3 reads TGCGCCAGCAGCCCAAACCCTTCCCTGAAAAGCGCTCTCGTCGTC.

As DNA, the CDR3 is TGTGCCAGCAGTGCACAGAGGGGGAGCACTGAAGCTTTCTTT. As protein: CASSAQRGSTEAFF. V and J are TRBV2 and TRBJ1-1; TRBD1 is a possible D gene (6 bases). Looked up from germline, CDR1 is SNHLY and CDR2 is FYNNEI. Trimming shortened V by 4 bases and J by 4 bases, and 13 bases separated the two germline ends. CDR3 length: 14 amino acids.

In nucleotides, the CDR3 is TGCGCCAGCAGCTTATTTGGGACCTCTGGGGCCAACGTCCTGACTTTC. Translating it yields CASSLFGTSGANVLTF. The chain links TRBV5-1 to TRBJ2-6, with D possibly called TRBD1 or TRBD2 (5 bases each). Germline V CDR1 and CDR2: SGHRS, YFSETQ. The CDR3 loop spans 16 amino acids. Trimming took off 2 bases at V and 0 bases at J, with 9 bases between the two ends.

CDR3: CASSQDNRPSQFF. The CDR3 bases are TGCGCCAGCAGCCAAGATAACAGGCCCTCTCAGTTCTTC. The V call is TRBV4-1, the J call TRBJ2-1; tentative D call: TRBD1 (5 bases). The CDR3 loop spans 13 amino acids. Trimming cost V 0 bases and J 13 bases, with 13 bases left between them. CDR1 is MGHRA and CDR2 is YSYEKL in the germline V gene.

Here the CDR3 reads CASTAREGPDTQYF. For the CDR3, the DNA is TGTGCCAGCACCGCGCGGGAGGGCCCAGATACGCAGTATTTT. The V gene is TRBV18, the J gene TRBJ2-3, with TRBD2 identical over 9 bases. Losses at the gene ends were 8 bases for V and 4 bases for J; bases not matched to a gene: 7. Germline-derived CDR1 and CDR2 are KGHSH and LQKENI. This CDR3 region has 14 residues.

The chain employs TRBV7-9 and TRBJ2-7; TRBD1 matches at 7 bases. V gave up 3 bases and J gave up 4 bases; unmatched junction bases: 9. The germline V gene encodes CDR1 SEHNR and CDR2 FQNEAQ (reference sequence). This CDR3 region has 15 residues. The CDR3 sequence: CASSFRSTGPYEQYF. For the CDR3, the DNA is TGTGCCAGCAGCTTTAGGTCGACAGGGCCATACGAGCAGTACTTC. The whole variable domain, filled in from reference TRBV7-9 and TRBJ2-7, reads DTGVSQNPRHKITKRGQNVTFRCDPISEHNRLYWYRQTLGQGPEFLTYFQNEAQLEKSRLLSDRFSAERPKGSFSTLEIQRTEQGDSAMYLCASSFRSTGPYEQYFGPGTRLTVT.

The rearrangement joins TRBV6-5 to TRBJ2-5; D possibly corresponds to TRBD1 (6 bases). The germline CDR1 and CDR2 sequences are MNHEY and SVGAGI. Trimming took 2 bases from V and 0 from J, leaving 7 bases between them. The CDR3 consists of 14 residues. The CDR3 is CASSYRGYQETQYF. The CDR3 coding sequence is TGTGCCAGCAGTTACAGGGGGTACCAAGAGACCCAGTACTTC.